This entry concerns a single T cell receptor (beta chain). The antigen it binds to is not known. One end of the junction is discordant with germline, which a read error may explain. The germline V gene (reference sequence) supplies CDR1 LGHDT and CDR2 YNNKEL. The CDR3 holds 16 amino acids from the cysteine to the phenylalanine. Kept here is only the CDR3 DNA, which spans 48 bases and is read in frame from base 1. The collaborating institutions used their own protocols to collect whole blood in K2EDTA tubes. Collaborator samples were shipped for TCRbeta analysis as frozen whole blood, isolated PBMCs, or DNA extracted from either sample type. The data derive from a study of blood T cell repertoires in COVID-19 (dated by TCRdb to the early 2020s). Background on the whole study: Collaborator samples came from the United States, Italy and Spain and covered acute and convalescent phases of COVID-19. The prospective study material was composed of cDNA or gDNA derived from T cells, B-cell-depleted T cells, or PBMCs. The dataset comprised deeply sampled blood TCRbeta repertoires from subjects exposed to, actively infected with, or recovered from COVID-19. The repertoires were made available in a free public database intended to serve as a resource for research on the immune response to SARS-CoV-2. The samples were drawn from the first 160 participants of the ongoing ImmuneRACE study and from more than 1,000 subjects provided by 6 global collaborators. Nearly every sample came with metadata listing a de-identified subject ID, COVID-19 status, age in years and sex. Where HLA class I and class II types were available, the types were taken from metadata supplied by the sample provider, not from assay-based typing.

The immunoSEQ Assay, a bias-controlled multiplex PCR, was used to amplify TCRbeta CDR3 regions from genomic DNA. The original pipeline was this. The number of nucleated cells in each sample was estimated from the amplification of reference gene primers within the assay. Sequence reads were collapsed and filtered to measure the absolute abundance of every unique TCRbeta CDR3 rearrangement. For each sample, productive Simpson clonality was calculated as the square root of Simpson's diversity index over productive rearrangements. Not all clones reach the TCRdb copy of this immuneACCESS table, which keeps in-frame sequences only. Checked studies attribute under half of the gap to unresolved V genes and leave the rest unexplained. D and trimming were read from the DNA, whereas the V and J calls and clone size are those reported in that table. This sample lists 60,000 to 70,000 clones; 60% to 75% were detected once. Jointly, the top ten make up roughly 27% of the sample.

Results and caveats for the whole study, not just this receptor: Clinical and demographic metadata were provided uncurated, with the amount varying by source and participant.

The sequence links TRBV3-1 (or the pseudogene TRBV3-2) to TRBJ2-3; 8 junctional bases match TRBD2. The sequenced sample consisted of peripheral blood. The origin of this receptor is an elderly woman with acute or convalescent COVID-19. The nucleotide sequence is TGTGCCAGCAGCCAAGGACGGGAGGGCCGCACGGATACGCAGTATTTT. Translated, it reads CASSQGREGRTDTQYF.